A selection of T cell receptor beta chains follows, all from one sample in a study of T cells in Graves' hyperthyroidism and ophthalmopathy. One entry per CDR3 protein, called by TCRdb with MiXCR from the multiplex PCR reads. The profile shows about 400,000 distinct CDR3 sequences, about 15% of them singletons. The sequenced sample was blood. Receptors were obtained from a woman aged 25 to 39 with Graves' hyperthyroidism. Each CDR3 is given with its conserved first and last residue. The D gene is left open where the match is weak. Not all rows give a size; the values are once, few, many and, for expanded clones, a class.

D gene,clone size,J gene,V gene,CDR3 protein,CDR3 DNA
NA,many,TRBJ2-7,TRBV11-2,CASSFGIFSYEQYF,TGTGCCAGCAGCTTTGGTATATTCTCCTACGAGCAGTACTTC
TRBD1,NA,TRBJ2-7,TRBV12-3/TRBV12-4,CASSQGTGGASYEQYF,TGTGCCAGCAGTCAAGGGACAGGGGGCGCATCCTACGAGCAGTACTTC
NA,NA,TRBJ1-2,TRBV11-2,CASSFPSGTRQPNYGYAF,TGTGCCAGCAGCTTTCCTAGCGGGACTAGACAGCCTAACTATGGCTACGCCTTC
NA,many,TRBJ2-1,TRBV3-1,CASTLRGDRIEQFF,TGTGCCAGCACGTTGCGAGGAGATCGTATTGAGCAGTTCTTC
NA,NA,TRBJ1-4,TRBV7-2,CASTTNRALRNEKLFF,TGTGCCAGCACCACGAACCGGGCCCTCCGGAATGAAAAACTGTTTTTT
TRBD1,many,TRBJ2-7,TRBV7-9,CASTPGQGSYEQYF,TGTGCCAGCACACCGGGACAGGGATCCTACGAGCAGTACTTC
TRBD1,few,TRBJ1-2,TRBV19,CASSQRDRIYGYTF,TGTGCCAGTAGTCAGCGGGACAGAATCTATGGCTACACCTTC
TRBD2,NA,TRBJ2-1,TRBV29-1,CSAIRAGPSYEQFF,TGCAGCGCCATTCGAGCGGGGCCATCCTACGAGCAGTTCTTC
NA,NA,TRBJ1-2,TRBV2,CASSEGPSFNYGYTF,TGTGCCAGCAGTGAAGGACCCTCTTTTAACTATGGCTACACCTTC
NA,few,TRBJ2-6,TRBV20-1,CSARVSSGANVLTF,TGCAGTGCTCGTGTGAGCTCTGGGGCCAACGTCCTGACTTTC
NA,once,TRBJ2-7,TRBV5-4,CASSLAPATPNYEQYF,TGTGCCAGCAGCTTGGCCCCGGCCACGCCCAACTACGAGCAGTACTTC
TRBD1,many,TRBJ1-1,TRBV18,CASSPGQGDFSEAFF,TGTGCCAGCTCACCAGGTCAGGGGGATTTCTCTGAAGCTTTCTTT
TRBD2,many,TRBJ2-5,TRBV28,CASSLSGGLETQYF,TGTGCCAGCAGTTTATCGGGAGGGTTGGAGACCCAGTACTTC
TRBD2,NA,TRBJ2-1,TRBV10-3,CAISESTAGVDEQFF,TGTGCCATCAGTGAGTCTACGGCGGGAGTCGATGAGCAGTTCTTC
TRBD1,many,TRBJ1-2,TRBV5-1,CASSRDSSYGYTF,TGCGCCAGCAGCCGGGACAGCAGCTATGGCTACACCTTC
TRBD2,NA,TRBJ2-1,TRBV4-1,CASSQVSGRAYNEQFF,TGCGCCAGCAGCCAAGTTAGCGGGAGGGCCTACAATGAGCAGTTCTTC
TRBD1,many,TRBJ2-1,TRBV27,CASSSTGGDNEQFF,TGTGCCAGCAGTTCGACAGGGGGGGACAATGAGCAGTTCTTC
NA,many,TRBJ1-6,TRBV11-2,CASSLRTEMAYNSPLHF,TGTGCCAGCAGCTTACGGACGGAAATGGCCTATAATTCACCCCTCCACTTT
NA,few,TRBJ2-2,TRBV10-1,CASRVGRDRSGELFF,TGCGCCAGCAGGGTGGGCCGCGACAGGTCCGGGGAGCTGTTTTTT
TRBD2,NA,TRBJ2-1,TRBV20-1,CSARESSGRIGNEQFF,TGCAGTGCTAGAGAGTCAAGCGGGAGGATCGGCAATGAGCAGTTCTTC
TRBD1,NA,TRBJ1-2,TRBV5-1,CASSFRPGQGVGYTF,TGCGCCAGCAGCTTCCGGCCCGGACAGGGGGTTGGCTACACCTTC
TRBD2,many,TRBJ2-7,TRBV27,CATGTSVHYEQYF,TGTGCCACCGGGACTAGCGTTCACTACGAGCAGTACTTC
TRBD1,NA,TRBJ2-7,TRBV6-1,CASRSNRGQRYEQYF,TGTGCCAGCAGGAGTAACAGGGGACAGCGATACGAGCAGTACTTC
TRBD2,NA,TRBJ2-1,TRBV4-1,CASSQGGGLALEDIQFF,TGCGCCAGCAGCCAAGGGGGGGGACTAGCGCTCGAGGACATTCAGTTCTTC
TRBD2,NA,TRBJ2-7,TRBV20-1,CSAKFRRENEQYF,TGCAGTGCCAAGTTTCGGCGGGAGAACGAGCAGTACTTC
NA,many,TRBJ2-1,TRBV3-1,CASSQDGAAYNEQFF,TGTGCCAGCAGCCAAGATGGAGCGGCCTACAATGAGCAGTTCTTC
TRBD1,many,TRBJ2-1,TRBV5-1,CASSWGQGNMYNEQFF,TGCGCCAGCAGCTGGGGACAGGGTAATATGTACAATGAGCAGTTCTTC
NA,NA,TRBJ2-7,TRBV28,CASSLTFDSNEQYF,TGTGCCAGCAGTCTAACCTTTGACAGCAACGAGCAGTACTTC
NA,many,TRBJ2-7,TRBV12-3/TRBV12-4,CASGQVRRAVYEQYF,TGTGCCAGCGGCCAAGTAAGAAGGGCTGTTTACGAGCAGTACTTC
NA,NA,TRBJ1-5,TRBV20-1,CSARDRDSPGGNQPQHF,TGCAGTGCTAGAGATCGTGACAGCCCGGGAGGCAATCAGCCCCAGCATTTT
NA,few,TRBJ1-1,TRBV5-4,CASSLGVAEAFF,TGTGCCAGCAGCTTGGGGGTCGCTGAAGCTTTCTTT
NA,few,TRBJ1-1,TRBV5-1,CASSFLRAEAEAFF,TGCGCCAGCAGCTTTCTTAGGGCGGAGGCTGAAGCTTTCTTT
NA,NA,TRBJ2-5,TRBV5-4,CASSSLRYF,TGTGCCAGCAGCTCCCTGCGATACTTC
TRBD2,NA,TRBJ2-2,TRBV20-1,CSARDYQYRNTGELFF,TGCAGTGCTCGGGACTACCAGTACCGAAACACCGGGGAGCTGTTTTTT
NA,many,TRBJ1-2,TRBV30,CAWSGGQQANYGYTF,TGTGCCTGGAGCGGGGGGCAGCAAGCTAACTATGGCTACACCTTC
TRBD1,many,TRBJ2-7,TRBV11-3,CASSLGQGASEQYF,TGTGCCAGCAGCTTGGGACAGGGGGCGAGCGAGCAGTACTTC
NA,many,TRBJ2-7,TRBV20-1,CSASLRTDGEQYF,TGCAGTGCTAGCCTGAGGACCGACGGAGAGCAGTACTTC
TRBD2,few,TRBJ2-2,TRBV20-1,CSARDGTSGRLWAGELFF,TGCAGTGCTAGAGATGGGACTAGCGGGAGGTTATGGGCCGGGGAGCTGTTTTTT
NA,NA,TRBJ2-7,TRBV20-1,CSAVISPYEQYF,TGCAGTGCTGTAATATCGCCCTACGAGCAGTACTTC
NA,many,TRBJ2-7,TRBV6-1,CASSEGLYEQYF,TGTGCCAGCAGTGAGGGCCTCTACGAGCAGTACTTC
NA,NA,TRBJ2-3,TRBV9,CASSVEAGVITDTQYF,TGTGCCAGCAGCGTAGAGGCAGGGGTGATCACAGATACGCAGTATTTT
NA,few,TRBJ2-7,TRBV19,CASRGLPSRYEQYF,TGTGCCAGTAGGGGACTGCCCAGTCGCTACGAGCAGTACTTC
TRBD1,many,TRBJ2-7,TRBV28,CASSSPGQGAGEQYF,TGTGCCAGCAGTTCTCCAGGACAGGGGGCGGGTGAGCAGTACTTC
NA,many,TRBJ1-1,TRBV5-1,CASSLASIATTEAFF,TGCGCCAGCAGCTTGGCGTCAATTGCTACGACTGAAGCTTTCTTT
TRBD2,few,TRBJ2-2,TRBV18,CASSRERTSGRAGELFF,TGTGCCAGCTCACGAGAAAGGACTAGCGGGAGAGCCGGGGAGCTGTTTTTT
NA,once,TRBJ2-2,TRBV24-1,CATSDSPGELFF,TGTGCCACCAGTGACTCCCCCGGGGAGCTGTTTTTT
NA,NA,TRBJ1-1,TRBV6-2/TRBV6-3,CTSSPGLRGVNTEAFF,TGTACCAGCAGTCCGGGACTCCGGGGGGTTAACACTGAAGCTTTCTTT
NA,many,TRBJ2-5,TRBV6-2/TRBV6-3,CASRNRLETQYF,TGTGCCAGCAGGAATCGATTGGAGACCCAGTACTTC